This TCR beta chain was recovered during a study of CD8 T cells in ankylosing spondylitis. Broader study findings: Clones linked with disease were CD8+ and fairly uncommon in the peripheral blood. Characteristic of ankylosing spondylitis blood, it appeared, was a TCR beta motif comprising several highly homologous variants.

The V gene's germline CDR1 is SGHTA and CDR2 FQGNSA. The length of the CDR3 is 15 residues. Trimming removed 5 bases from V and 6 bases from J; junction bases left unmatched: 5. Turning to this clonotype: The antigen remains undetermined.

Construction of TCR beta libraries was performed using quantitative 5'-RACE with molecular barcodes. TCRdb re-called the 5' RACE reads with MiXCR, one entry per CDR3 protein. Of approximately 540,000 distinct CDR3 sequences listed, over 9.5% are singletons. The V call is TRBV7-2, the J call TRBJ2-1, with 12 bases matching TRBD2. The source of this sequence is a male donor with ankylosing spondylitis. The sequenced sample was blood, either unsorted or a sorted T cell fraction (not recorded which). The CDR3 protein is CASSRTSGIGNEQFF. Here the CDR3 DNA reads TGTGCCAGCAGCCGGACTAGCGGGATAGGCAATGAGCAGTTCTTC.